The T cell receptor (beta chain) described here comes from a study of T cell repertoires in cytomegalovirus infection. Study summary: It was the public TCR beta signatures that indicated both CMV infection and matching HLA type. Study-wide results and limits: Cumulative public TCR beta family frequency identified carriers of CMV plus the relevant HLA.

TCRdb redid the calling of the reads with MiXCR, one entry per CDR3 protein. The sample has hundreds of thousands of distinct CDR3 sequences; around 9.5% are singletons. Comment on this clonotype: Antigen unknown.

CDR1 is MNHEY, CDR2 SVGAGI, per germline. V lost 0 bases and J lost 3; bases outside the gene matches: 3. CDR3 length: 15 residues. The V gene is TRBV6-5, the J gene TRBJ1-1; 8 bases fit TRBD1. The sequenced material came from PBMCs. The source is a human donor in good health (CMV status not recorded). Some clones in this sample may be carry-over from other donors' samples. The CDR3 region has the DNA TGTGCCAGCAGTTACTCCGGACAGGGATACACTGAAGCTTTCTTT. This sequence encodes CASSYSGQGYTEAFF.